The 28 T cell receptor beta chains reported below all come from one sample, sequenced in a study of T cell responses to AZD1222 COVID-19 vaccine (dated by TCRdb to 2020 to 2023). To prepare the library, the immunoSEQ multiplex PCR assay was applied. Here the immuneACCESS table is served through TCRdb, limited to in-frame sequences with V and J called. Missing clones are a known gap in these copies; in checked studies unresolved V genes cover under half, and the rest lacks a known reason. The sample profile shows some 180,000 clones; 92% of them were found once. Roughly 1.9% of the sample is taken by the ten largest. This sample's time point label indicates: about 28 days (+/-7) after the second vaccine dose. Sequenced here: peripheral blood, sampled 28 days after the second AZD1222 dose. The receptors originated from an adult who received the AZD1222 COVID-19 vaccine.

The V call is TRBV10-1, the J call TRBJ2-2, with a possible D match to TRBD2 (5 bases). V shed 1 base and J shed 2 bases, with 8 bases lying between them. The CDR3 is 15 residues long. Per germline, CDR1 WNHNN and CDR2 SYGVQD (reference sequence). The CDR3 is CASSEFSGNTGELFF. The CDR3 DNA is TGCGCCAGCAGTGAGTTTTCGGGAAACACCGGGGAGCTGTTTTTT.

This chain connects TRBV18 to TRBJ1-2; D is unclear. The CDR3 sequence is 13 residues long. Germline CDR1 and CDR2: KGHSH and LQKENI. Trimming shortened V by 1 base and J by 6 bases, and 9 bases separated the two germline ends. The CDR3 here is CASSPLTDHGYTF. DNA for the CDR3: TGTGCCAGCTCACCACTGACGGACCATGGCTACACCTTC. Full variable domain (remainder filled in from reference TRBV18 and TRBJ1-2): NAGVMQNPRHLVRRRGQEARLRCSPMKGHSHVYWYRQLPEEGLKFMVYLQKENIIDESGMPKERFSAEFPKEGPSILRIQQVVRGDSAAYFCASSPLTDHGYTFGSGTRLTVV.

The chain carries TRBV2 and TRBJ2-2; D perhaps matches TRBD1 (6 bases). The CDR3 contains 14 residues. Germline assignment: CDR1 SNHLY and CDR2 FYNNEI. Deletions cut 7 bases from V and 6 bases from J, with 15 bases between. DNA for the CDR3: TGTGCCAGCACCCCCCTTGGGGGCGCCGGGGAGCTGTTTTTT. As protein: CASTPLGGAGELFF.

V usage is TRBV2 and J usage is TRBJ1-5; D is unresolved. Germline values: CDR1 SNHLY, CDR2 FYNNEI. The CDR3 loop spans 13 amino acids. V was pared by 5 bases and J by 5 bases, with 10 bases between. CDR3 coding DNA: TGTGCCAGCAGTACGACTGAGTATCAGCCCCAGCATTTT. Protein: CASSTTEYQPQHF.

The chain combines TRBV6-1 with TRBJ1-2; maybe TRBD1 (5 bases). The CDR3 consists of 16 residues. CDR1 and CDR2 from the germline V gene are MNHNS and SASEGT. V lost 2 bases, J lost 5 bases, and 18 bases lay in between. The CDR3 loop reads CASSESETRVPYGYTF. DNA of the CDR3: TGTGCCAGCAGTGAATCCGAAACCAGGGTCCCGTATGGCTACACCTTC.

The V and J genes are TRBV6-5 and TRBJ2-2; no clear D gene. Germline values: CDR1 MNHEY, CDR2 SVGAGI. With 6 bases removed from V and 3 bases from J, the gap between germline ends came to 11 bases. This CDR3 is 14 amino acids long. CDR3 sequence reads: CASSRSGYTGELFF. The CDR3 DNA reads TGTGCCAGCAGCCGCTCTGGGTACACCGGGGAGCTGTTTTTT.

This clone was seen only a few times. The gene calls are TRBV7-3 and TRBJ2-1; 8 bases fit TRBD2. Germline V gene sequence: CDR1 SGHTA, CDR2 FQGTGA. The CDR3 spans 15 residues. The V and J ends lost 1 base and 5 bases, in that order; junction bases with no gene match: 4. As DNA, the CDR3 is TGTGCCAGCAGCTTAAACGGGGGGGTCAACAATGAGCAGTTCTTC. Its protein product is CASSLNGGVNNEQFF.

The chain employs TRBV20-1 and TRBJ2-5; no reliable D call. Germline V gene lookup returns CDR1 DFQATT and CDR2 SNEGSKA (reference sequence). This CDR3 comprises 10 residues. V lost 5 bases and J 2 bases, leaving 3 bases between the germline ends. The CDR3 reads CSARQETQYF. DNA for the CDR3: TGCAGTGCTCGACAAGAGACCCAGTACTTC.

The V call is TRBV6-5, the J call TRBJ1-2; no clear D gene. Germline CDR1 MNHEY, CDR2 SVGAGI. There are 12 residues in the CDR3. Trimming stripped 9 bases from V and 8 bases from J, with 16 bases between. The CDR3 coding sequence is TGTGCCAGTAGTCCCGGGGTAAGGGGCTACACCTTC. It translates to CASSPGVRGYTF.

V and J are TRBV5-5 and TRBJ1-3; D not resolved. The germline V gene has CDR1 SGHKS and CDR2 YYEKEE (reference sequence). The CDR3 loop spans 17 amino acids. V lost 1 base and J 0 bases, leaving 14 bases between the germline ends. This CDR3 is CASSLLTPGYSGNTIYF. CDR3 nucleotides: TGTGCCAGCAGCTTGCTAACCCCGGGCTACTCTGGAAACACCATATATTTT.

This chain's CDR3 is CATSSLFGTGQLQPQHF. DNA of the CDR3: TGTGCCACCAGCAGCCTTTTCGGGACAGGGCAACTTCAGCCCCAGCATTTT. The chain combines TRBV15 with TRBJ1-5, with TRBD1 matching over 9 bases. The CDR3 covers 17 residues. Per the germline V gene, CDR1 is LNHNV and CDR2 is YYDKDF (reference sequence). The V segment lost 3 bases and the J segment 6 bases; nucleotides outside the gene matches: 12. Looking up the rest from reference TRBV15 and TRBJ1-5 gives the full variable domain: DAMVIQNPRYQVTQFGKPVTLSCSQTLNHNVMYWYQQKSSQAPKLLFHYYDKDFNNEADTPDNFQSRRPNTSFCFLDIRSPGLGDTAMYLCATSSLFGTGQLQPQHFGDGTRLSIL.

In this sample, this clone turned up a few times. V gene TRBV19 combines with J gene TRBJ2-2; TRBD1 aligns across 12 bases. With 6 bases clipped from V and 7 bases from J, the junction kept 12 bases outside the gene matches. Germline V gene lookup returns CDR1 LNHDA and CDR2 SQIVND (reference sequence). The CDR3 length is 17 residues. In DNA form, the CDR3 reads TGTGCCAGTAGCCCCCCCGGGACAGGGGGCGGAAACGGGGAGCTGTTTTTT. This encodes CASSPPGTGGGNGELFF.

V gene TRBV28 combines with J gene TRBJ2-7; 7 bases are shared with TRBD2. The V gene end was trimmed by 3 bases and the J gene end by 4 bases; junction bases not matched to a gene: 6. Germline loops: CDR1 MDHEN, CDR2 SYDVKM. The CDR3 contains 14 residues. The CDR3 spells CASSFGLGGYEQYF. DNA for the CDR3: TGTGCCAGCAGTTTTGGTCTCGGGGGGTACGAGCAGTACTTC.

The chain uses TRBV7-3 and TRBJ2-7; tentatively, D is TRBD1 or TRBD2 (6 bases each). Germline CDR1 and CDR2: SGHTA and FQGTGA. This CDR3 is built from 14 residues. The ends were cut back, 2 bases at V and 2 bases at J, with 10 bases in the middle. The CDR3 spells CASSLGGGPYEQYF. CDR3 DNA: TGTGCCAGCAGCTTAGGAGGGGGGCCCTACGAGCAGTACTTC.

The chain carries TRBV5-1 and TRBJ2-7, with D possibly being TRBD1 (6 bases). The germline V gene encodes CDR1 SGHRS and CDR2 YFSETQ. The V end lost 1 base, the J end lost 2 bases, and 10 bases lay between the germline ends. The CDR3 is 14 amino acids. The CDR3 nucleotides read TGCGCCAGCAGCTTGTTACAGGGAACCTACGAGCAGTACTTC. This sequence encodes CASSLLQGTYEQYF.

The chain employs TRBV7-8 and TRBJ1-1; possibly TRBD1 for D (6 bases). The CDR3 has 13 residues. Germline-derived CDR1 and CDR2 are SGHVS and FQNEAQ. V lost 5 bases and J lost 1, with 8 bases in between. DNA for the CDR3: TGTGCCAGCAGCAGGGACAAGAACACTGAAGCTTTCTTT. This sequence encodes CASSRDKNTEAFF.

This chain uses TRBV2 with TRBJ1-2, with 9 positions matching TRBD1. Germline assignment: CDR1 SNHLY and CDR2 FYNNEI. The V gene end was trimmed by 7 bases and the J gene end by 3 bases; junction bases not matched to a gene: 9. This CDR3 is built from 15 residues. The CDR3 sequence is CASNFHRGQDYGYTF. The CDR3 DNA reads TGTGCCAGCAACTTCCACAGGGGGCAGGACTATGGCTACACCTTC.

This chain joins TRBV6-5 and TRBJ1-6, with TRBD1 matching over 10 bases. This CDR3 has 16 residues. V was pared by 0 bases and J by 13 bases, with 9 bases of the junction left unmatched. Germline V CDR1 and CDR2: MNHEY, SVGAGI. The CDR3 sequence: CASSYSTLGQGLPLHF. In nucleotides, the CDR3 is TGTGCCAGCAGTTACTCGACGCTGGGACAGGGGCTTCCCCTCCACTTT.

The chain recombines TRBV14 with TRBJ1-1, with TRBD1 as a possible D gene (5 bases). V lost 4 bases and J lost 2, with 14 bases in between. Germline CDR1 and CDR2: SGHDN and FVKESK. CDR3 length: 15 amino acids. CDR3 loop: CASSRKDTLNTEAFF. The CDR3 DNA is TGTGCCAGCAGCCGGAAGGACACTTTAAACACTGAAGCTTTCTTT.

This chain connects TRBV2 to TRBJ1-6; D is unclear. The CDR3 extends over 14 amino acids. Germline V lookup: CDR1 SNHLY, CDR2 FYNNEI. The V end was cut by 8 bases, the J end by 13 bases, with 21 bases between. Written as DNA, the CDR3 is TGTGCCAGCCGCTCCGAATCTCCCTTTTCGCCCCTCCACTTT. Translating it yields CASRSESPFSPLHF. The variable domain in full, completed from reference TRBV2 and TRBJ1-6, reads EPEVTQTPSHQVTQMGQEVILRCVPISNHLYFYWYRQILGQKVEFLVSFYNNEISEKSEIFDDQFSVERPDGSNFTLKIRSTKLEDSAMYFCASRSESPFSPLHFGNGTRLTVT.

This chain uses TRBV28 with TRBJ1-5; TRBD1 matches at 8 bases. The CDR3 length is 14 residues. CDR1 and CDR2 (germline): MDHEN, SYDVKM. V lost 6 bases to trimming and J lost 4 bases; unmatched junction nucleotides: 5. CDR3 protein: CASRQTGENQPQHF. CDR3 nucleotide sequence: TGTGCCAGCAGACAGACAGGGGAGAATCAGCCCCAGCATTTT.

This chain joins TRBV7-8 and TRBJ2-1, with D perhaps matching TRBD1 (5 bases). Germline lookup yields CDR1 SGHVS and CDR2 FQNEAQ. The CDR3 length is 15 residues. V dropped 2 bases and J dropped 1 base, with 9 bases sitting between them. The CDR3 DNA sequence: TGTGCCAGCAGCTTACAGGGTTGGTCCTACAATGAGCAGTTCTTC. Protein sequence: CASSLQGWSYNEQFF.

V usage is TRBV30 and J usage is TRBJ1-2, with D maybe TRBD1 (5 bases). Trimming took 3 bases from V and 8 from J, leaving 16 bases between them. This CDR3 has 13 residues. Germline lookup yields CDR1 GTSNPN and CDR2 SVGIG (reference sequence). CDR3 sequence: CAWSQGRGWGYTF. The CDR3 nucleotides read TGTGCCTGGAGCCAAGGGAGGGGTTGGGGCTACACCTTC.

The chain recombines TRBV10-3 with TRBJ2-1; 12 nucleotides align to TRBD1. The J segment lost 9 bases and the V segment lost 6 bases, leaving 12 bases of the junction unmatched. Germline assignment: CDR1 ENHRY and CDR2 SYGVKD. The CDR3 has 16 residues. CDR3 nucleotides: TGTGCCATCAGGACTGACCGGGACAGGGGGCAAGTTGAGCAGTTCTTC. This sequence encodes CAIRTDRDRGQVEQFF.

The rearrangement links TRBV9 to TRBJ2-3; D is unclear. Germline V gene lookup returns CDR1 SGDLS and CDR2 YYNGEE. The CDR3 spans 16 residues. Trimming cost V 3 bases and J 1 base, with 15 bases left between them. CDR3 coding DNA: TGTGCCAGCAGCGCACTTACGAGGAAGGGCACAGATACGCAGTATTTT. Translating gives CASSALTRKGTDTQYF.

The chain has TRBV7-9 and TRBJ1-1, with TRBD1 identical over 10 bases. J was trimmed by 6 bases and V by 5 bases; bases with no gene match: 3. This CDR3 is 13 amino acids long. Germline V gene data show CDR1 as SEHNR and CDR2 as FQNEAQ (reference sequence). The DNA for the CDR3 is TGTGCCAGCAGCCTAGGACAGGGGGCTGAAGCTTTCTTT. The encoded protein is CASSLGQGAEAFF.

The chain recombines TRBV5-1 with TRBJ2-2; either TRBD1 or TRBD2 may fit D (5 bases each). Trimming removed 0 bases at V and 1 base at J, with 7 bases between. Germline assignment: CDR1 SGHRS and CDR2 YFSETQ. The CDR3 extends over 15 amino acids. The CDR3 coding sequence is TGCGCCAGCAGCTTGGGAGGGGTGAACACCGGGGAGCTGTTTTTT. Its translation: CASSLGGVNTGELFF. The full variable domain, with the rest looked up from reference TRBV5-1 and TRBJ2-2, is KAGVTQTPRYLIKTRGQQVTLSCSPISGHRSVSWYQQTPGQGLQFLFEYFSETQRNKGNFPGRFSGRQFSNSRSEMNVSTLELGDSALYLCASSLGGVNTGELFFGEGSRLTVL.

The chain combines TRBV9 with TRBJ1-2; weak D call: TRBD1 (5 bases). This CDR3 contains 15 residues. From germline, CDR1 is SGDLS and CDR2 YYNGEE. Deletions cut 5 bases from V and 0 bases from J, with 14 bases between. The CDR3 spells CASSRDPLSNYGYTF. The CDR3 DNA sequence: TGTGCCAGCAGTCGGGACCCACTTTCTAACTATGGCTACACCTTC.